The 13 T cell receptor beta chains below were found in one sample sequenced in a study of blood T cell repertoires in COVID-19. Measured with immunoSEQ multiplex PCR; TCRdb has only the in-frame clones, and not every one. The table shows about 220,000 clones, with 80% occurring only once. The sample taken for sequencing was peripheral blood. The receptors come from a human donor in a cohort sampled during active COVID-19.

This sequence joins TRBV14 and TRBJ2-5; no firm D call. This CDR3 comprises 16 residues. Germline V gene lookup returns CDR1 SGHDN and CDR2 FVKESK. Trimming took off 0 bases at V and 2 bases at J, with 13 bases between the two ends. The CDR3 is CASSQDYRSRQETQYF. In nucleotides, the CDR3 is TGTGCCAGCAGCCAAGATTATCGGTCGCGTCAAGAGACCCAGTACTTC.

This clone appeared a single time. The rearrangement links TRBV7-8 to TRBJ1-1; D is uncertain. V dropped 4 bases and J dropped 0 bases, with 15 bases sitting between them. CDR3 length: 16 residues. The germline gives CDR1 SGHVS, CDR2 FQNEAQ. In DNA, the CDR3 is TGTGCCAGCAGCTACGGAGGTTTGACGGTGAACACTGAAGCTTTCTTT. Translation: CASSYGGLTVNTEAFF. Drawing the rest from reference TRBV7-8 and TRBJ1-1, the complete variable domain is GAGVSQSPRYKVAKRGQDVALRCDPISGHVSLFWYQQALGQGPEFLTYFQNEAQLDKSGLPSDRFFAERPEGSVSTLKIQRTQQEDSAVYLCASSYGGLTVNTEAFFGQGTRLTVV.

The chain uses TRBV6-1 and TRBJ1-3; tentatively, D is TRBD1 (5 bases). Germline V CDR1 and CDR2: MNHNS, SASEGT. The CDR3 is made up of 13 amino acids. V was trimmed by 3 bases and J by 4 bases, leaving 7 bases between them. The CDR3 reads CASSDRAGNTIYF. In DNA, the CDR3 is TGTGCCAGCAGTGACAGGGCAGGAAACACCATATATTTT.

The chain recombines TRBV6-2 or TRBV6-3 with TRBJ2-5; 11 bases map to TRBD2. The length of the CDR3 is 16 residues. Germline assignment: CDR1 MNHEY and CDR2 SVGEGT. With 0 bases clipped from V and 1 base from J, the junction kept 1 base outside the gene matches. CDR3 nucleotides: TGTGCCAGCAGTTACTCGCTAGCGGGGGGCCAAGAGACCCAGTACTTC. Translation gives CASSYSLAGGQETQYF.

The rearrangement uses TRBV18 and TRBJ1-5, with TRBD1 identical over 8 bases. V dropped 3 bases and J dropped 9; count of bases not matched to a gene: 10. Per the germline V gene, CDR1 is KGHSH and CDR2 is LQKENI. There are 15 residues in the CDR3. DNA of the CDR3: TGTGCCAGCTCACCTGGACAGGGCGGACTGGGGCCCCAGCATTTT. It yields the protein CASSPGQGGLGPQHF. Based on the CDR3 plus reference TRBV18 and TRBJ1-5, the full variable domain is NAGVMQNPRHLVRRRGQEARLRCSPMKGHSHVYWYRQLPEEGLKFMVYLQKENIIDESGMPKERFSAEFPKEGPSILRIQQVVRGDSAAYFCASSPGQGGLGPQHFGDGTRLSIL.

This chain joins TRBV5-1 and TRBJ2-7, with TRBD1 matching over 9 bases. V lost 1 base to trimming and J lost 5 bases; unmatched junction nucleotides: 4. The germline V gene encodes CDR1 SGHRS and CDR2 YFSETQ. The CDR3 spans 14 residues. In DNA form, the CDR3 reads TGCGCCAGCAGCTTGAACAGGGGGCTAGACGAGCAGTACTTC. Residues: CASSLNRGLDEQYF.

This rearrangement joins TRBV3-1 (or the pseudogene TRBV3-2) to TRBJ2-7, with TRBD2 matching 13 bases. This CDR3 has 16 residues. From germline, CDR1 is LGHDT and CDR2 YNNKEL (reference sequence). V lost 0 bases to trimming and J lost 3 bases; unmatched junction nucleotides: 2. CDR3 sequence (DNA): TGTGCCAGCAGCCAAGAACGGACTAGCGGGAGCTACGAGCAGTACTTC. The encoded protein is CASSQERTSGSYEQYF.

The chain recombines TRBV19 with TRBJ1-1, with D unresolved. Germline CDR1 is LNHDA and CDR2 is SQIVND (reference sequence). Trimming stripped 6 bases from V and 0 bases from J, with 17 bases between. The CDR3 is 16 amino acids. The DNA for the CDR3 is TGTGCCAGTAGGCCCTCCCCCATGGGCATGAACACTGAAGCTTTCTTT. It encodes CASRPSPMGMNTEAFF.

This rearrangement joins TRBV14 to TRBJ2-1; 9 nucleotides agree with TRBD2. The CDR3 runs to 15 residues. The germline V gene encodes CDR1 SGHDN and CDR2 FVKESK. Trimming cost V 2 bases and J 4 bases; bases outside gene matches: 3. The CDR3 region is CASSQWTSVYNEQFF. The CDR3 DNA sequence: TGTGCCAGCAGCCAATGGACTAGCGTATACAATGAGCAGTTCTTC.

This clone was recorded a few times. J is TRBJ1-2 and V is TRBV11-2; 8 bases map to TRBD1. The CDR3 sequence is 16 residues long. Unmatched junction bases numbered 10, after V lost 1 base and J lost 6 bases. The germline gives CDR1 SGHAT, CDR2 FQNNGV. The CDR3 nucleotides read TGTGCCAGCAGCTTAGTAGTAGGGACAGGTATTCATGGCTACACCTTC. It encodes CASSLVVGTGIHGYTF.

This clone was counted only a few times. This sequence joins TRBV19 and TRBJ1-5; D uncertain. Germline V gene sequence: CDR1 LNHDA, CDR2 SQIVND (reference sequence). This CDR3 region has 16 residues. V was clipped by 0 bases and J by 2 bases, with 11 bases between them. Here the CDR3 reads CASSIEAVKGNQPQHF. CDR3 in DNA: TGTGCCAGTAGTATAGAGGCGGTTAAGGGCAATCAGCCCCAGCATTTT.

V usage is TRBV3-1 (or the pseudogene TRBV3-2) and J usage is TRBJ1-4; D gene uncertain. V dropped 0 bases and J dropped 5 bases, with 13 bases sitting between them. This CDR3 region has 16 residues. Germline loops: CDR1 LGHDT, CDR2 YNNKEL (reference sequence). The CDR3 loop is CASSQEIALRNEKLFF. The CDR3 DNA sequence: TGTGCCAGCAGCCAAGAGATAGCTCTTCGGAATGAAAAACTGTTTTTT.

The chain joins TRBV7-6 to TRBJ1-4, with 8 bases matching TRBD1. The V and J ends lost 1 base and 6 bases, in that order; junction bases with no gene match: 10. This CDR3 has 17 amino acids. Germline V gene data show CDR1 as SGHVS and CDR2 as FNYEAQ. CDR3 protein: CASSLGRVRTGYEKLFF. DNA of the CDR3: TGTGCCAGCAGCTTAGGGCGGGTCAGGACAGGGTATGAAAAACTGTTTTTT.